The T cell receptor beta chain under discussion was sequenced for a study of shared clonotypes between healthy human individuals. Study in general: Ranging from 18 to 49 in age, donors were a couple of women and a few men. The study, taken as a whole, reports: The authors expected sequencing depth to affect clonotype sharing among donors. Clonotypes not shared had lower generation probabilities than those common to all four donors.

This clone came up once. Its specificity is unknown. Those who donated were healthy HIV-negative adults, with no recent acute infections or vaccinations reported. V shed 2 bases and J shed 4 bases, with 25 bases lying between them. This CDR3 has 19 residues. Germline V gene lookup returns CDR1 KGHSH and CDR2 LQKENI. Sequenced by immunoSEQ multiplex PCR; TCRdb stores in-frame clones only, minus some. Seen here are a few hundred thousand clones, around 97% observed once, and the top ten hold approximately 0.057%. Source material: naive CD4+ T cells sorted from blood. Subset of the sample: CD45RA+ positively selected. This TCR was sampled from a woman in her 30s in good health. The chain links TRBV18 to TRBJ2-3, with a tentative D call TRBD2 (6 bases). The CDR3 region is CASSPFDALGTANSDTQYF. The DNA for the CDR3 is TGTGCCAGCTCACCATTCGATGCCCTTGGGACTGCGAACTCAGATACGCAGTATTTT.